This T cell receptor beta chain was captured in a study of blood T cell repertoires in COVID-19. Study-wide context: The origin of the acute and convalescent COVID-19 samples was the United States, Italy and Spain.

Profiling relied on immunoSEQ multiplex PCR, and the TCRdb table lists in-frame clones only, not all of them. The table has some 200,000 clones, over 80% seen once. J gave up 4 bases and V 5 bases, and 17 bases lay outside the gene matches. The germline V gene encodes CDR1 LNHDA and CDR2 SQIVND (reference sequence). The CDR3 sequence is 18 residues long. The material sequenced was peripheral blood. The sequence was collected from a man aged 60-69 years with COVID-19, enrolled during active disease. The rearrangement joins TRBV19 to TRBJ1-1, with 9 bases matching TRBD1. The CDR3 DNA reads TGTGCCAGTAGTTCCCACCCCCGGGACAGGGTTACAGGCACTGAAGCTTTCTTT. Its protein is CASSSHPRDRVTGTEAFF.